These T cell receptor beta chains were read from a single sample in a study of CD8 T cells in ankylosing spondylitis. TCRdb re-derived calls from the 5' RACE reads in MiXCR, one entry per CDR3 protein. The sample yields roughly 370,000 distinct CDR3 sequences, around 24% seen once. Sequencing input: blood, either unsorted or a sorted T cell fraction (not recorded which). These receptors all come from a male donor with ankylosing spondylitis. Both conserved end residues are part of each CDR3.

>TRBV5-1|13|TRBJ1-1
CASSGNIGTEAFF
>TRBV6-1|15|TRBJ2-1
CASRRSSGAYNEQFF
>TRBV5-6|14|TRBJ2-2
CASIRTGATGELFF
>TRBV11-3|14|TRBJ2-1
CASRGTSTYNEQFF
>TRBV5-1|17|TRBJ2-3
CASSLGLTGLEADTQYF
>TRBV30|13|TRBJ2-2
CAWSVRVPGELFF
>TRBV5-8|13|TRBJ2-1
CASTFQLWNEQFF
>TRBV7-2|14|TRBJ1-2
CASSPPGGFYGYTF
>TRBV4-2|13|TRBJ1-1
CASSPRANTEAFF
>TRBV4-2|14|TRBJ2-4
CASSQEQQANIQYF
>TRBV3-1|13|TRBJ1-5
CASSQATAQPQHF
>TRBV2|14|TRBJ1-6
CASSDYRGDSPLHF
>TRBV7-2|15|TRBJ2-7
CASSLFRMGAYEQYF
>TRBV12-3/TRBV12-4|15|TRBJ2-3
CASSLGTGGTDTQYF
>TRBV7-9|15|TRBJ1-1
CASSSTGAERTEAFF
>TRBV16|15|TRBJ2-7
CASSPNAAGVNEQYF
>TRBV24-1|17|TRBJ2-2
CATSDPPGTRSTGELFF
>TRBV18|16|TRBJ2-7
CASSPTPGLAGDEQYF
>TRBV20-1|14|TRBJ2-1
CSVPQRFILGEQFF
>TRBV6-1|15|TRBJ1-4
CASSGPRRGPEKLFF
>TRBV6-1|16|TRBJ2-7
CASSEVNGVGPYEQYF
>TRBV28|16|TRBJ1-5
CASSGTRQGARQPQHF
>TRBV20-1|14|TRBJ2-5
CSAQREGPQETQYF
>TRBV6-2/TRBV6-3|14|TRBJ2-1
CASKGTSGSHEQFF
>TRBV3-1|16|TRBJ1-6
CASSQDDRFSNSPLHF
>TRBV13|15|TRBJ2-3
CASSLDGQVRDTQYF
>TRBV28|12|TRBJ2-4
CASNGEPNIQYF
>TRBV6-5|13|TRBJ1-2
CASSTSIGYGYTF
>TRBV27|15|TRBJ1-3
CASPRTGYAGNTIYF
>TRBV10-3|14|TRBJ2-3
CAISRRDYTDTQYF
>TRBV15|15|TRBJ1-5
CATQDGPYSNQPQHF
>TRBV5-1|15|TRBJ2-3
CASSSLGQYTDTQYF
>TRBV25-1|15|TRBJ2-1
CASSEGVAQYNEQFF
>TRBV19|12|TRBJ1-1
CASSGFGCEAFF
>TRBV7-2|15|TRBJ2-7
CASSLQPGLWYEQYF
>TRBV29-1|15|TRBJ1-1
CSSLRGGNMNTEAFF
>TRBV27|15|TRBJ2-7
CASSLTGTQPYEQYF
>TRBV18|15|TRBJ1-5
CASSPIQGAGQPQHF
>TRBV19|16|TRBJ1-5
CASSAPGQGGYGPQHF
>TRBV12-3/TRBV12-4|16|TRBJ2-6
CASTRTGISGANVLTF
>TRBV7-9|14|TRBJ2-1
CASSTGLAGNEQFF
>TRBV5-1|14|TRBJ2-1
CASSLVPGYNEQFF
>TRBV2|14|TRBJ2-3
CASSDSGDTDTQYF
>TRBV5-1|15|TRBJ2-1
CASSRGAQGLNEQFF
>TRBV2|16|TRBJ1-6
CASEGAYQVSNSPLHF
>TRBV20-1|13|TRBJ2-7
CSAGSGSTYEQYF
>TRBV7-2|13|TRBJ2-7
CASSGAGRDEQYF
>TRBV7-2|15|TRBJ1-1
CASSLQTGWNTEAFF
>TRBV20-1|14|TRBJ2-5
CSAKSLAGEETQYF
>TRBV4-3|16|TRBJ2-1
CASSFKVRESYNEQFF
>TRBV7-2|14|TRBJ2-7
CASSLVAPPYEQYF
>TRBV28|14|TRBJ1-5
CASSETGPRQPQHF
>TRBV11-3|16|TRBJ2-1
CASSQEAQRGYNEQFF
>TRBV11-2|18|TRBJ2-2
CASSPGLAGDLPTGELFF
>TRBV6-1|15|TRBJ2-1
CASRRGTQRHNEQFF
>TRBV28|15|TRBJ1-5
CAARRAGRGNQPQHF
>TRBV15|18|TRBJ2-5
CATSRDLGGGLPQETQYF
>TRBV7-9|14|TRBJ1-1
CASSFSGTDHEAFF
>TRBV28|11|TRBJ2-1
CASREVDEQFF
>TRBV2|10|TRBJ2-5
CASMEETQYF